The rows below give T cell receptor beta chains drawn from one sample of a study of blood T cell repertoires in COVID-19. Generated by immunoSEQ multiplex PCR, the TCRdb table keeps only in-frame clones and is missing some. The repertoire holds hundreds of thousands of clones, with roughly nine tenths as singletons. The specimen sequenced was peripheral blood. The origin of the receptors is a middle-aged man with acute or convalescent COVID-19. CDR3s include the opening cysteine and the closing phenylalanine or tryptophan. Fields, in order: CDR3 length, V gene, clone size, D gene, J gene, CDR3 DNA, CDR3 protein. The D gene is left open where the match is weak. Only part of the rows carry a size: once, few, many, or a class if the clone is expanded.

12,TRBV6-6,.,TRBD1,TRBJ1-2,TGTGCCATCCTCGGGCAGGGGGACCGCTACACCTTC,CAILGQGDRYTF
15,TRBV28,.,.,TRBJ1-5,TGTGCCAGCCCAAAAACAAGGACAGTCAATCAGCCCCAGCATTTT,CASPKTRTVNQPQHF
15,TRBV7-2,.,.,TRBJ1-1,TGTGCCAGCAGCGCCCAACCAGGGGTGAACACTGAAGCTTTCTTT,CASSAQPGVNTEAFF
14,TRBV10-3,.,TRBD1,TRBJ2-3,TGTGCCATCAGGCGGGACAGGGACACAGATACGCAGTATTTT,CAIRRDRDTDTQYF
16,TRBV19,.,.,TRBJ2-1,TGTGCCAGTAGTAAAGGGGCGGCGAGCTCCTACAATGAGCAGTTCTTC,CASSKGAASSYNEQFF
12,TRBV4-1,.,.,TRBJ2-7,TGCGCCAGCAGCCAAGCGGGCGGGGAGCAGTACTTC,CASSQAGGEQYF
17,TRBV5-4,.,TRBD1,TRBJ2-7,TGTGCCAGCAGCCGGCCGGAGAGGGACAGGGCTCCCTACGAGCAGTACTTC,CASSRPERDRAPYEQYF
16,TRBV27,.,TRBD1,TRBJ2-2,TGTGCCAGCAGTTTTATCTGGACAGGGGATCCCGGGGAGCTGTTTTTT,CASSFIWTGDPGELFF
15,TRBV5-1,.,.,TRBJ2-1,TGCGCCAGCAGCTTGATGGGGGAGCGGGTCAATGAGCAGTTCTTC,CASSLMGERVNEQFF
13,TRBV3-1/TRBV3-2,once,.,TRBJ1-2,TGTGCCAGCAGCCTCGGAGAAAACTATGGCTACACCTTC,CASSLGENYGYTF
14,TRBV19,.,.,TRBJ1-1,TGTGCCAGTAGTATAGATACCTACCGAGCTGAAGCTTTCTTT,CASSIDTYRAEAFF
13,TRBV28,.,.,TRBJ2-7,TGTGCCAGCAGTTTATTACAGACCTACGAGCAGTACTTC,CASSLLQTYEQYF
10,TRBV27,.,.,TRBJ1-2,TGTGCCAGCGGGGGGTCTGGGGGGGGCTTC,CASGGSGGGF
12,TRBV12-3/TRBV12-4,once,.,TRBJ2-2,TGTGCCAGCCGAACTCTGGCCGGGGAGCTGTTTTTT,CASRTLAGELFF
15,TRBV5-6,.,.,TRBJ2-5,TGTGCCAGCAGCGGCGGCGGGTATCTCCAAGAGACCCAGTACTTC,CASSGGGYLQETQYF
17,TRBV6-2/TRBV6-3,.,.,TRBJ1-6,TGTGCCAGCAGTTACCGGTGGCAGGTTTCCTATAATTCACCCCTCCACTTT,CASSYRWQVSYNSPLHF
15,TRBV19,few,.,TRBJ1-1,TGTGCCAGTACCACGCACACAGGTAAAAACACTGAAGCTTTCTTT,CASTTHTGKNTEAFF
16,TRBV7-9,.,TRBD2,TRBJ2-7,TGTGCCAGCAGCTTAGCGGGGAGGGTGTCCCTCTACGAGCAGTACTTC,CASSLAGRVSLYEQYF
16,TRBV19,.,.,TRBJ1-1,TGTGCCAGTAGTATTGGGTCCCGGGGATGGAACACTGAAGCTTTCTTT,CASSIGSRGWNTEAFF
13,TRBV14,.,TRBD1,TRBJ1-2,TGTGCCAGCAGCCAATTAACAGGGGTTGGCTACACCTTC,CASSQLTGVGYTF
16,TRBV5-1,.,TRBD1,TRBJ1-5,TGCGCCAGCAGCTTGGACGGACAGGGTGGGGATCAGCCCCAGCATTTT,CASSLDGQGGDQPQHF
15,TRBV19,.,TRBD1,TRBJ1-5,TGTGCCAGTAGTATACTCCCGACAGGGAATCAGCCCCAGCATTTT,CASSILPTGNQPQHF
13,TRBV3-1/TRBV3-2,.,.,TRBJ1-2,TGTGCCAGCAGCCAAGACCTAGGGGATGGCTACACCTTC,CASSQDLGDGYTF
16,TRBV6-2/TRBV6-3,.,TRBD1,TRBJ2-7,TGTGCCAGCAGTTACACCAGGGGGACAGGACCCTACGAGCAGTACTTC,CASSYTRGTGPYEQYF
15,TRBV5-4,once,TRBD1,TRBJ2-7,TGTGCCAGCAGCTGGATCGGACAGGGGTCCAACGAGCAGTACTTC,CASSWIGQGSNEQYF
17,TRBV5-1,.,TRBD2,TRBJ2-7,TGCGCCAGCAGCTTGGCTAGCGGGGGGCCAAGTTCCTACGAGCAGTACTTC,CASSLASGGPSSYEQYF
14,TRBV5-5,.,.,TRBJ2-7,TGTGCCAGCAGCACTATACCAGCCTCCTACGAGCAGTACTTC,CASSTIPASYEQYF
16,TRBV5-4,.,TRBD2,TRBJ2-2,TGTGCCAGCAGCTTCCAAAGCGGGAGCATGGGCGGGGAGCTGTTTTTT,CASSFQSGSMGGELFF
14,TRBV21-1,.,.,TRBJ2-2,TGTGCCAGCAGCCAGGGGGCGAACACCGGGGAGCTGTTTTTT,CASSQGANTGELFF
15,TRBV28,.,.,TRBJ1-5,TGTGCCAGCAGTCTGCTCCCCAGTGTCAATCAGCCCCAGCATTTT,CASSLLPSVNQPQHF
16,TRBV6-2/TRBV6-3,.,.,TRBJ1-2,TGTGCCAGCAGTTATCCGCTCGGCGTGCGGCACTATGGCTACACCTTC,CASSYPLGVRHYGYTF
16,TRBV7-2,.,TRBD1,TRBJ1-6,TGTGCCAGCAGCTTAAATCCGGGACAGGGGCAGTCACCCCTCCACTTT,CASSLNPGQGQSPLHF
12,TRBV7-9,.,.,TRBJ1-1,TGTGCCAGCAGCCTGGGGGCAGATGAAGCTTTCTTT,CASSLGADEAFF
11,TRBV25-1,.,.,TRBJ1-1,TGTGCCAGCACCCTGGGGGGGGAAGCTTTCTTT,CASTLGGEAFF
17,TRBV5-4,.,.,TRBJ2-4,TGTGCCAGCAGCTTGTTTCTGGGGGCGCTAGCCAAAAACATTCAGTACTTC,CASSLFLGALAKNIQYF
15,TRBV4-1,.,TRBD1,TRBJ1-5,TGCGCCAGCAGCCCCGCAGGGGGTCTCAATCAGCCCCAGCATTTT,CASSPAGGLNQPQHF
14,TRBV9,.,.,TRBJ2-5,TGTGCCAGCAGCGTGCCGGGTCCAGGGGAGACCCAGTACTTC,CASSVPGPGETQYF
14,TRBV5-6,.,TRBD2,TRBJ2-1,TGTGCCAGCAGCTTGGGCGGGGGGGTTAATGAGCAGTTCTTC,CASSLGGGVNEQFF
13,TRBV29-1,.,TRBD1,TRBJ2-7,TGCAGCGTCGGGACAGGCATCAACTACGAGCAGTACTTC,CSVGTGINYEQYF
14,TRBV19,.,TRBD1,TRBJ2-5,TGTGCCAGTAGTATGACAGGGGCCCGGGAGACCCAGTACTTC,CASSMTGARETQYF
17,TRBV20-1,.,TRBD2,TRBJ2-1,TGCAGTGCTAGTGCGCTAGCGGACTCCTCGCCTTATAATGAGCAGTTCTTC,CSASALADSSPYNEQFF
14,TRBV5-1,.,.,TRBJ2-2,TGCGCCAGCAGCTTGCCGCAGGAAACCGGGGAGCTGTTTTTT,CASSLPQETGELFF
14,TRBV28,few,.,TRBJ2-1,TGTGCCATGAAGGGGGTCGGGTCCTACAATGAGCAGTTCTTC,CAMKGVGSYNEQFF
15,TRBV19,.,TRBD1,TRBJ1-4,TGTGCCAGTAGTATCAGGGGGCTGGCTAATGAAAAACTGTTTTTT,CASSIRGLANEKLFF
14,TRBV5-1,.,.,TRBJ1-3,TGCGCCAGCAGCCTGGACAACTCTGGAAACACCATATATTTT,CASSLDNSGNTIYF
18,TRBV3-1/TRBV3-2,.,.,TRBJ1-2,TGTGCCAGCAGCCAATATAGGACAGCAAATTTTTTCGGCTATGGCTACACCTTC,CASSQYRTANFFGYGYTF
13,TRBV28,.,TRBD1,TRBJ1-2,TGTGCCAGCTGGACAGGGAAGGCGCTTGGCTACACCTTC,CASWTGKALGYTF
16,TRBV28,once,TRBD1,TRBJ1-3,TGTGCCAGCAGCCCTCCGGGACAGGGAGCTGGAAACACCATATATTTT,CASSPPGQGAGNTIYF
16,TRBV10-1,once,TRBD1,TRBJ2-1,TGCGCCAGCAGGAAGGTCCGGGACAGGGATTACAATGAGCAGTTCTTC,CASRKVRDRDYNEQFF
15,TRBV27,.,TRBD2,TRBJ2-7,TGTGCCAGCAGTTCGCCGGGACTAGCGACCTACGAGCAGTACTTC,CASSSPGLATYEQYF
17,TRBV24-1,.,TRBD1,TRBJ1-2,TGTGCCACCAGTGATTTTAGACAGGGACAGGGGCTTAATGGCTACACCTTC,CATSDFRQGQGLNGYTF
15,TRBV7-2,.,.,TRBJ2-1,TGTGCCAGCAGCTTAGTGGCGGCAGAACACAATGAGCAGTTCTTC,CASSLVAAEHNEQFF
16,TRBV7-6,.,.,TRBJ1-6,TGTGCCAGCAGCGAAAAACCGGGACTGTCTAATTCACCCCTCCACTTT,CASSEKPGLSNSPLHF
15,TRBV6-2/TRBV6-3,.,.,TRBJ2-7,TGTGCCAGCAGTTCCCCTGACACGTACTCCTACGAGCAGTACTTC,CASSSPDTYSYEQYF
14,TRBV10-3,.,TRBD2,TRBJ2-1,TGTGCCATCGGAGGCGCGGGGGGCTCCAATGAGCAGTTCTTC,CAIGGAGGSNEQFF
15,TRBV7-2,.,.,TRBJ2-3,TGTGCCAGCAGCTTAGCCATAGCGTACACAGATACGCAGTATTTT,CASSLAIAYTDTQYF
16,TRBV11-3,.,.,TRBJ1-1,TGTGCCAGCAGCTTTCAGGGCGGGACGGTGAACACTGAAGCTTTCTTT,CASSFQGGTVNTEAFF
18,TRBV5-1,.,TRBD2,TRBJ2-1,TGCGCCAGCAGCTTGGTACCGGGGGGGCCTGGATCCTACAATGAGCAGTTCTTC,CASSLVPGGPGSYNEQFF
16,TRBV7-7,once,TRBD1,TRBJ2-4,TGTGCTAGCAGCTTCGACAGGGAAGAGGCCAAAAACATTCAGTACTTC,CASSFDREEAKNIQYF
15,TRBV30,once,.,TRBJ2-7,TGTGCCTGGAGCGACTTGCGGACAGTCACCTACGAGCAGTACTTC,CAWSDLRTVTYEQYF